This TCR beta chain was recorded in a study of T cells in Graves' hyperthyroidism and ophthalmopathy. Study-wide findings and caveats: Researchers found most expanded thyroid clonotypes above 0.001 in blood as well.

To note about this clonotype: Its antigen is as yet unknown.

V shed 1 base and J 7 bases; nucleotides not matched to a gene: 8. CDR3 length equals 18 residues. Germline CDR1 is MNHEY and CDR2 is SVGEGT. Amplification of TCR beta CDR3 regions used RNA as the template. The HTBI primer set was used in a first-round RT-PCR of the TCR CDR3. TCRdb re-called the multiplex PCR reads through MiXCR, storing one row per CDR3 protein. The repertoire holds about 420,000 distinct CDR3 sequences, with less than 20% as singletons. Newly diagnosed patients aged 18 to 65 had hyperthyroidism of under 2 months' duration. The TCR comes from a woman aged 18 to 35 with Graves' hyperthyroidism. The source material was blood. The chain couples TRBV6-2 or TRBV6-3 to TRBJ2-1; 15 positions agree with TRBD2. The DNA for the CDR3 is TGTGCCAGCAGTTACTATCCTCTGGGACTAGCGGGAGGAAATGAGCAGTTCTTC. Amino acid sequence: CASSYYPLGLAGGNEQFF.